The 30 T cell receptor beta chains in this list originate from one sample, sequenced in a study of T cell responses to AZD1222 COVID-19 vaccine. Assay used: immunoSEQ multiplex PCR; TCRdb lists only in-frame clones, some missing. The sample yields fewer than 200,000 clones, around nine tenths seen once. The specimen was peripheral blood, collected on day 0 of AZD1222 vaccination. These receptors were obtained from an adult in good health.

The chain combines TRBV6-5 with TRBJ2-5; 7 bases agree with TRBD2. There are 15 residues in the CDR3. CDR1 is MNHEY, CDR2 SVGAGI, per germline. Germline trimming cut 6 bases from V and 4 bases from J; bases unmatched to any gene: 11. CDR3 loop: CASSSGGSGLETQYF. Here the CDR3 DNA reads TGTGCCAGCAGCTCCGGTGGTAGCGGGTTAGAGACCCAGTACTTC.

The chain is built from TRBV29-1 and TRBJ2-5, with a weak D call TRBD1 (7 bases). Trimming cost V 4 bases and J 7 bases, with 19 bases left between them. In germline, CDR1 is SQVTM, CDR2 ANQGSEA. This CDR3 spans 14 amino acids. CDR3 DNA sequence: TGCAGCGTTGCCACGGGACAGATCGGGGGGACCCAGTACTTC. Translating it yields CSVATGQIGGTQYF.

The chain combines TRBV15 with TRBJ1-2; D ambiguous. Trimming stripped 0 bases from V and 5 bases from J, with 7 bases between. The CDR3 sequence is 13 residues long. Germline-derived CDR1 and CDR2 are LNHNV and YYDKDF (reference sequence). CDR3: CATSRDGDYGYTF. The CDR3 bases are TGTGCCACCAGCAGAGATGGGGATTATGGCTACACCTTC.

This clone was detected only a few times. The rearrangement links TRBV2 to TRBJ1-6; D uncertain. Germline V gene sequence: CDR1 SNHLY, CDR2 FYNNEI. This CDR3 region has 14 residues. V was clipped by 3 bases and J by 6 bases, with 9 bases between them. CDR3 in amino acids: CASSDGHSNSPLHF. The CDR3 DNA follows: TGTGCCAGCAGTGATGGTCATTCTAATTCACCCCTCCACTTT. The entire variable domain, with the rest obtained from reference TRBV2 and TRBJ1-6, is as follows: EPEVTQTPSHQVTQMGQEVILRCVPISNHLYFYWYRQILGQKVEFLVSFYNNEISEKSEIFDDQFSVERPDGSNFTLKIRSTKLEDSAMYFCASSDGHSNSPLHFGNGTRLTVT.

The chain combines TRBV28 with TRBJ1-2; D remains ambiguous. Germline loops: CDR1 MDHEN, CDR2 SYDVKM. The CDR3 extends over 13 amino acids. The V end was cut by 3 bases, the J end by 3 bases, with 8 bases between. The CDR3 reads CASSFEGYYGYTF. The CDR3 DNA reads TGTGCCAGCAGTTTTGAGGGCTACTATGGCTACACCTTC.

V usage is TRBV30 and J usage is TRBJ2-1, with unresolved D. Germline V CDR1 and CDR2: GTSNPN, SVGIG (reference sequence). The CDR3 consists of 12 residues. Trimming took 4 bases from V and 4 from J, leaving 8 bases between them. The CDR3 DNA reads TGTGCCTGGAACCGTGGATACAATGAGCAGTTCTTC. This gives the protein CAWNRGYNEQFF.

The chain employs TRBV7-3 and TRBJ2-1; tentative D call: TRBD1 (5 bases). This CDR3 has 15 amino acids. V lost 2 bases and J lost 7, with 15 bases in between. Germline loops: CDR1 SGHTA, CDR2 FQGTGA. For the CDR3, the DNA is TGTGCCAGCAGCTTATATCCAGGGCCTAATAATGAGCAGTTCTTC. As protein: CASSLYPGPNNEQFF.

This clone occurred once. The chain has TRBV18 and TRBJ2-7, with TRBD2 matching over 7 bases. The germline V gene encodes CDR1 KGHSH and CDR2 LQKENI. The junction had 2 bases not matched to a gene; V was cut back by 8 bases and J by 4 bases. This CDR3 is built from 11 residues. The CDR3 reads CASNSGYEQYF. DNA of the CDR3: TGTGCCAGCAATAGCGGGTACGAGCAGTACTTC.

The chain carries TRBV18 and TRBJ1-1; D possibly corresponds to TRBD1 (5 bases). The V end was cut by 3 bases, the J end by 11 bases, with 13 bases between. CDR3 length equals 12 residues. Germline-derived CDR1 and CDR2 are KGHSH and LQKENI. The chain's CDR3 is CASSPSSGDAFF. CDR3 sequence (DNA): TGTGCCAGCTCACCCTCGTCGGGGGACGCTTTCTTT.

V usage is TRBV5-1 and J usage is TRBJ2-7; 7 bases map to TRBD2. The V gene end was trimmed by 0 bases and the J gene end by 4 bases; junction bases not matched to a gene: 4. Per the germline V gene, CDR1 is SGHRS and CDR2 is YFSETQ. The CDR3 loop spans 14 amino acids. CDR3 in amino acids: CASSLEGRGYEQYF. CDR3 nucleotides: TGCGCCAGCAGCTTGGAGGGGCGGGGGTACGAGCAGTACTTC.

V usage is TRBV28 and J usage is TRBJ2-2; possibly TRBD1 for D (5 bases). The V and J ends lost 8 bases and 6 bases respectively, with 10 bases between them. The V gene's germline CDR1 is MDHEN and CDR2 SYDVKM. The CDR3 spans 12 residues. The CDR3: CASFRQSGELFF. The CDR3 DNA reads as TGTGCCAGCTTCCGACAGTCCGGGGAGCTGTTTTTT.

The V and J genes are TRBV5-8 and TRBJ1-2; D uncertain. V was pared by 2 bases and J by 8 bases, with 16 bases between. This CDR3 region has 14 residues. Germline V CDR1 and CDR2: SGHTS, YDEGEE. CDR3 DNA: TGTGCCAGCAGCTTAGGAACTGCTTCAAACGGCTACACCTTC. Residues: CASSLGTASNGYTF. Full variable domain (missing parts from reference TRBV5-8 and TRBJ1-2): EAGVTQSPTHLIKTRGQQATLRCSPISGHTSVYWYQQALGLGLQFLLWYDEGEERNRGNFPPRFSGRQFPNYSSELNVNALELEDSALYLCASSLGTASNGYTFGSGTRLTVV.

The chain recombines TRBV2 with TRBJ1-1; D is perhaps TRBD1 (5 bases). V lost 8 bases to trimming and J lost 1 base, with 11 bases between them. The CDR3 is 13 amino acids. CDR1 is SNHLY, CDR2 FYNNEI, per germline. CDR3 loop: CASEEDTNTEAFF. The CDR3 region has the DNA TGTGCCAGCGAGGAGGACACGAACACTGAAGCTTTCTTT.

This clone came up a few times. The chain is built from TRBV28 and TRBJ1-2; D is ambiguous. The CDR3 sequence is 14 residues long. The germline V gene encodes CDR1 MDHEN and CDR2 SYDVKM. V lost 5 bases and J 10 bases, leaving 20 bases between the germline ends. The CDR3 protein is CASSPPTDGEAYTF. In nucleotides, the CDR3 is TGTGCCAGCAGTCCACCGACGGACGGTGAGGCCTACACCTTC.

This chain links TRBV7-2 with TRBJ1-4; D may be TRBD1 (6 bases). This CDR3 is 13 amino acids long. Germline V gene sequence: CDR1 SGHTA, CDR2 FQGNSA. Between the trimmed V and J ends, which lost 6 bases and 7 bases, there was a span of 12 bases. This CDR3 reads CASRRGVAEKLFF. CDR3 DNA sequence: TGTGCCAGCAGGAGGGGGGTCGCTGAAAAACTGTTTTTT.

This clone appeared once. The V gene is TRBV5-6, the J gene TRBJ1-4; D is possibly TRBD1 (5 bases). The germline CDR1 and CDR2 sequences are SGHDT and YYEEEE. The CDR3 is 15 residues long. V was shortened by 3 bases and J by 5 bases, with 14 bases between the two germline ends. In DNA, the CDR3 is TGTGCCAGCAGCTCAGCTGACAGTCAGAATGAAAAACTGTTTTTT. Protein product: CASSSADSQNEKLFF.

V usage is TRBV5-5 and J usage is TRBJ2-3; D remains ambiguous. The CDR3 has 16 residues. Germline V gene sequence: CDR1 SGHKS, CDR2 YYEKEE (reference sequence). V was trimmed by 1 base and J by 1 base, leaving 13 bases between them. Here the CDR3 reads CASSLYGLAGTDTQYF. CDR3 bases: TGTGCCAGCAGCTTGTATGGTTTGGCGGGCACAGATACGCAGTATTTT.

The chain has TRBV6-2 or TRBV6-3 and TRBJ1-6; 10 bases align to TRBD1. The CDR3 length is 15 residues. Germline assignment: CDR1 MNHEY and CDR2 SVGEGT. The V gene end was trimmed by 4 bases and the J gene end by 9 bases; junction bases not matched to a gene: 6. The CDR3 spells CASSSPGQGSSPLHF. DNA of the CDR3: TGTGCCAGCAGTTCCCCGGGACAGGGGAGTTCACCCCTCCACTTT.

The J gene is TRBJ1-4, the V gene TRBV7-9; D may be TRBD1 (6 bases). CDR3 size: 14 residues. Germline CDR1 and CDR2: SEHNR and FQNEAQ (reference sequence). V was shortened by 5 bases and J by 3 bases, with 10 bases between the two germline ends. DNA of the CDR3: TGTGCCAGCAGCGAGGGGGGAGCTAATGAAAAACTGTTTTTT. Translation gives CASSEGGANEKLFF.

This rearrangement joins TRBV23-1 to TRBJ1-5, with D hard to call. TRBV23-1 is placed among ORFs of uncertain function. The CDR3 spans 16 residues. V was clipped by 0 bases and J by 0 bases, with 9 bases between them. CDR3 residues: CASSQSPEDSNQPQHF. DNA for the CDR3: TGCGCCAGCAGTCAATCACCAGAGGATAGCAATCAGCCCCAGCATTTT.

This sequence joins TRBV29-1 and TRBJ2-3, with TRBD1 matching over 7 bases. J gave up 0 bases and V 3 bases, and 3 bases lay outside the gene matches. Germline V gives CDR1 SQVTM, CDR2 ANQGSEA. CDR3 length: 14 amino acids. DNA for the CDR3: TGCAGCGTTGACGACAGGGAAAGCACAGATACGCAGTATTTT. It is translated as CSVDDRESTDTQYF.

This clone was seen just once. The V gene is TRBV5-5, the J gene TRBJ2-1; 11 positions agree with TRBD2. V shed 4 bases and J 4 bases; nucleotides not matched to a gene: 7. This CDR3 is 16 amino acids long. CDR1 is SGHKS, CDR2 YYEKEE, per germline (reference sequence). The CDR3 coding sequence is TGTGCCAGCAGCGGTTGGACTAGCGGGCTTTACAATGAGCAGTTCTTC. Its protein product is CASSGWTSGLYNEQFF.

The rearrangement joins TRBV28 to TRBJ1-2; D remains ambiguous. The CDR3 loop spans 16 amino acids. Trimming removed 5 bases from V and 8 bases from J, with 24 bases in between. CDR1 is MDHEN, CDR2 SYDVKM, per germline. CDR3 protein: CASSPENGWPREGYTF. In nucleotides, the CDR3 is TGTGCCAGCAGTCCCGAAAACGGATGGCCGAGGGAGGGCTACACCTTC.

The chain is built from TRBV6-6 and TRBJ1-2; D is unclear. This CDR3 is 13 amino acids long. Looked up from germline, CDR1 is MNHNY and CDR2 is SVGAGI (reference sequence). The ends were cut back, 7 bases at V and 2 bases at J, with 11 bases in the middle. CDR3 DNA sequence: TGTGCCAGCATCTTAGGGAGGAACTATGGCTACACCTTC. Its protein is CASILGRNYGYTF.

This clone was seen a single time. The CDR3 nucleotides read TGTGCCAGCAGCTTCCAGGGCAGCAAAAACATTCAGTACTTC. This gives the protein CASSFQGSKNIQYF. The chain is built from TRBV5-6 and TRBJ2-4; TRBD1 might be the D (5 bases). Germline lookup yields CDR1 SGHDT and CDR2 YYEEEE. The CDR3 totals 14 residues. Trimming stripped 2 bases from V and 3 bases from J, with 9 bases between.

The chain combines TRBV3-1 (or the pseudogene TRBV3-2) with TRBJ1-6; TRBD1 matches at 8 bases. The junction had 5 bases not matched to a gene; V was cut back by 4 bases and J by 6 bases. Germline-derived CDR1 and CDR2 are LGHDT and YNNKEL (reference sequence). The CDR3 has 15 amino acids. This CDR3 is CASSPTGDPNSPLHF. In DNA, the CDR3 is TGTGCCAGCAGCCCGACAGGGGACCCTAATTCACCCCTCCACTTT.

A single count supports this clone. The V and J genes are TRBV11-1 and TRBJ1-4; TRBD1 aligns across 8 bases. This CDR3 contains 15 residues. V lost 5 bases, J lost 8 bases, and 10 bases stayed unmatched. The germline CDR1 and CDR2 sequences are SGHAT and FQDESV (reference sequence). CDR3 sequence reads: CASSQWTGRGEKLFF. CDR3 in DNA: TGTGCCAGCAGCCAATGGACAGGGAGAGGAGAAAAACTGTTTTTT.

V and J are TRBV6-5 and TRBJ2-1, with 9 bases that match TRBD2. V was clipped by 5 bases and J by 5 bases; unmatched bases: 7. The length of the CDR3 is 15 residues. Looked up from germline, CDR1 is MNHEY and CDR2 is SVGAGI. Here the CDR3 reads CASSLTSGSNNEQFF. The CDR3, as DNA: TGTGCCAGCAGTCTTACTAGCGGGTCTAACAATGAGCAGTTCTTC.

This clone was seen only once. This chain uses TRBV5-4 with TRBJ1-1; D is perhaps TRBD1 (6 bases). Germline values: CDR1 SGHNT, CDR2 YYREEE (reference sequence). V dropped 4 bases and J dropped 2 bases, with 21 bases sitting between them. This CDR3 region has 17 residues. Written as DNA, the CDR3 is TGTGCCAGCAGCACCGGGGGGGGGACAAGTTTTAACACTGAAGCTTTCTTT. This translates into CASSTGGGTSFNTEAFF.

This clone was detected a few times. The chain recombines TRBV4-2 with TRBJ1-1; D unclear. CDR1 is LGHNA and CDR2 is YNFKEQ in the germline V gene. The CDR3 consists of 17 residues. V lost 0 bases, J lost 1 base, and 15 bases lay in between. Here the CDR3 DNA reads TGTGCCAGCAGCCAAGATTTTTCTGGACGGTCGAACACTGAAGCTTTCTTT. The encoded protein is CASSQDFSGRSNTEAFF.